These T cell receptor beta chains were read from a single sample in a study of spatial heterogeneity in lung cancer. TCRdb reprocessed the 5' RACE reads with MiXCR, giving one entry per CDR3 protein. Of 48,000 or so distinct CDR3 sequences in the sample, about 5.8% were seen once. Here the sequenced sample was PBMCs, taken at surgery. The receptors were gathered from a male donor with early-stage non-small cell lung cancer. CDR3s include the opening cysteine and the closing phenylalanine or tryptophan. Fields, in order: V gene, clone size, J gene, D gene, CDR3 DNA, CDR3 protein. D genes are given only for firm matches. Some rows have no size entry. The others give once, few or many, or a class for an expanded clone.

V gene: TRBV20-1
clone size: many
J gene: TRBJ2-3
D gene: -
CDR3 DNA: TGCAGTGCTAGATTTGGGGGAGATACGCAGTATTTT
CDR3 protein: CSARFGGDTQYF

V gene: TRBV20-1
clone size: many
J gene: TRBJ2-3
D gene: TRBD2
CDR3 DNA: TGCAGTGCTAATCCCCAAGGTAGCGGGAGGAGCACAGATACGCAGTATTTT
CDR3 protein: CSANPQGSGRSTDTQYF

V gene: TRBV6-5
clone size: many
J gene: TRBJ2-5
D gene: TRBD2
CDR3 DNA: TGTGCCAGCAGTGCGGGAGCGGGAGGGAGAGAGACCCAGTACTTC
CDR3 protein: CASSAGAGGRETQYF

V gene: TRBV7-2
clone size: many
J gene: TRBJ2-3
D gene: -
CDR3 DNA: TGTGCCAGCAGCTTAGACCGCACAGATACGCAGTATTTT
CDR3 protein: CASSLDRTDTQYF

V gene: TRBV5-4
clone size: many
J gene: TRBJ1-1
D gene: TRBD1
CDR3 DNA: TGTGCCAGCAGCTTCGGGACAGGTGGACGTGAAGCTTTCTTT
CDR3 protein: CASSFGTGGREAFF

V gene: TRBV3-1
clone size: few
J gene: TRBJ2-2
D gene: -
CDR3 DNA: TGTGCCAGCAGCCGGGGAGAGGGCACCGGGGAGCTGTTTTTT
CDR3 protein: CASSRGEGTGELFF

V gene: TRBV12-5
clone size: many
J gene: TRBJ2-2
D gene: TRBD1
CDR3 DNA: TGTGCTAGTGGTTTGGGACAGGGAAGCTCCGGGGAGCTGTTTTTT
CDR3 protein: CASGLGQGSSGELFF

V gene: TRBV4-1
clone size: many
J gene: TRBJ2-3
D gene: TRBD2
CDR3 DNA: TGCGCCAGCAGCCAGAAGTGGAGGGAGGGCCCAGATACGCAGTATTTT
CDR3 protein: CASSQKWREGPDTQYF

V gene: TRBV15
clone size: many
J gene: TRBJ2-3
D gene: -
CDR3 DNA: TGTGCCACCAGCAGAGGCGGGAGCACAGATACGCAGTATTTT
CDR3 protein: CATSRGGSTDTQYF

V gene: TRBV6-1
clone size: few
J gene: TRBJ1-1
D gene: -
CDR3 DNA: TGTGCCAGCTCGGGCAGGCCAGAGAACACTGAAGCTTTCTTT
CDR3 protein: CASSGRPENTEAFF

V gene: TRBV10-3
clone size: -
J gene: TRBJ2-7
D gene: -
CDR3 DNA: TGTGCCATCAGTGAGTCGCTAGGCGGGACCGGCTACGAGCAGTACTTC
CDR3 protein: CAISESLGGTGYEQYF

V gene: TRBV7-2
clone size: many
J gene: TRBJ2-2
D gene: TRBD1
CDR3 DNA: TGTGCCAGCAGCTCTACAGGGGGCGCGGGGCCCGGGGAGCTGTTTTTT
CDR3 protein: CASSSTGGAGPGELFF

V gene: TRBV5-1
clone size: many
J gene: TRBJ2-1
D gene: TRBD1
CDR3 DNA: TGCGCCAGCAGCTCACGGGACAGGGAAGGGCAGTTCTTC
CDR3 protein: CASSSRDREGQFF

V gene: TRBV20-1
clone size: many
J gene: TRBJ1-5
D gene: TRBD1
CDR3 DNA: TGCAGTGCTACCGGGACAGGGGCAGGTCAGCCCCAGCATTTT
CDR3 protein: CSATGTGAGQPQHF

V gene: TRBV29-1
clone size: many
J gene: TRBJ1-4
D gene: TRBD1
CDR3 DNA: TGCAGCGTTGACCCGGGACAGCCTAATGAAAAACTGTTTTTT
CDR3 protein: CSVDPGQPNEKLFF

V gene: TRBV5-1
clone size: few
J gene: TRBJ1-4
D gene: -
CDR3 DNA: TGCGCCAGCAGCTTGGAGCGGGGCCCAAATGAAAAACTGTTTTTT
CDR3 protein: CASSLERGPNEKLFF

V gene: TRBV20-1
clone size: many
J gene: TRBJ2-5
D gene: -
CDR3 DNA: TGCAGTGCTAGAGATGGTGCAGGGGACCAAGAGACCCAGTACTTC
CDR3 protein: CSARDGAGDQETQYF

V gene: TRBV9
clone size: many
J gene: TRBJ2-3
D gene: -
CDR3 DNA: TGTGCCAGCAGCTTACACACAGATACGCAGTATTTT
CDR3 protein: CASSLHTDTQYF